This T cell receptor (beta chain) comes out of a study of T cell responses to AZD1222 COVID-19 vaccine. On the study more broadly: Recipients boosted at about 4 weeks or about 12 weeks are pooled. General study findings and limits: Clonal diversity may have been underestimated, and the donors were mostly white British, with more females than males. Repertoires were sampled only after the peak T cell response.

The method was immunoSEQ multiplex PCR; TCRdb's version includes in-frame clones alone and lacks a portion of them. The profile covers some 64,000 clones, with over 70% appearing a single time and about an eighth taken by the ten largest. The CDR3 contains 15 residues. V was trimmed by 3 bases and J by 2 bases, leaving 14 bases between them. Per the germline V gene, CDR1 is LGHNA and CDR2 is YSLEER. As regards this clone: The antigen remains undetermined.

The source was peripheral blood, collected on day 0 of AZD1222 vaccination. The source of this sequence is an adult in good health. The V and J genes are TRBV4-3 and TRBJ2-7; D is possibly TRBD2 (5 bases). The CDR3 loop reads CASSHASGFTYEQYF. The CDR3 DNA reads TGCGCCAGCAGCCATGCATCGGGGTTTACCTACGAGCAGTACTTC.